This passage covers 13 T cell receptor beta chains from one sample sequenced in a study of T cell repertoires in cytomegalovirus infection. TCRdb used MiXCR to reprocess the reads, holding one entry per CDR3 protein. The sample holds a few hundred thousand distinct CDR3 sequences, 26% seen once. The sequencing input was PBMCs. These receptors were obtained from a human donor in good health (CMV status not recorded). Some clones in this sample may be carry-over from other donors' samples.

The chain recombines TRBV5-8 with TRBJ2-7; D not certain. Trimming left V 7 bases short and J 4 bases short, with 12 bases between. The CDR3 runs 12 residues. The germline gives CDR1 SGHTS, CDR2 YDEGEE. The CDR3 region is CASSHWGYEQYV. CDR3 DNA: TGTGCCAGCTCACACTGGGGATACGAGCAGTACGTC.

The chain employs TRBV25-1 and TRBJ2-3; D not resolved. This CDR3 comprises 15 residues. Germline assignment: CDR1 MGHDK and CDR2 SYGVNS. V lost 5 bases and J lost 4, with 16 bases in between. CDR3 in DNA: TGTGCCAGCAGTTCAAGTATGCTTAGCTCAGATACGCAGTATTTT. Its translation: CASSSSMLSSDTQYF. Filled out from reference TRBV25-1 and TRBJ2-3, the complete variable domain reads EADIYQTPRYLVIGTGKKITLECSQTMGHDKMYWYQQDPGMELHLIHYSYGVNSTEKGDLSSESTVSRIRTEHFPLTLESARPSHTSQYLCASSSSMLSSDTQYFGPGTRLTVL.

V and J are TRBV4-3 and TRBJ2-7; 7 nucleotides align to TRBD1. Germline trimming cut 3 bases from V and 5 bases from J; bases unmatched to any gene: 13. The CDR3 loop spans 16 amino acids. CDR1 is LGHNA, CDR2 YSLEER, per germline. DNA for the CDR3: TGCGCCAGCAGCCAGGCCTCCGGGACAGTCAGACACGAGCAGTACTTC. Protein: CASSQASGTVRHEQYF.

This clonotype was recorded many times. The chain links TRBV20-1 to TRBJ2-1; possible D gene TRBD2, 6 bases. From germline, CDR1 is DFQATT and CDR2 SNEGSKA (reference sequence). The V and J ends lost 5 bases and 8 bases respectively, with 13 bases between them. The CDR3 contains 12 residues. The CDR3 DNA reads as TGCAGTGCTGAAGGGACTGTCGATGAGCAGTTCTTC. Translation gives CSAEGTVDEQFF.

The chain links TRBV7-2 to TRBJ2-3; 12 nucleotides line up with TRBD2. The germline CDR1 and CDR2 sequences are SGHTA and FQGNSA. Trimming removed 5 bases from V and 4 bases from J; junction bases left unmatched: 10. The CDR3 covers 17 residues. CDR3 nucleotides: TGTGCCAGCAGCCCGTCTAGCGGGAGGGCCGGGGCAGATACGCAGTATTTT. It is translated as CASSPSSGRAGADTQYF.

The rearrangement joins TRBV7-9 to TRBJ1-6; possible D gene TRBD1, 6 bases. Germline V gene data show CDR1 as SEHNR and CDR2 as FQNEAQ (reference sequence). Deletions cut 3 bases from V and 15 bases from J, with 9 bases between. This CDR3 comprises 11 residues. The CDR3 bases are TGTGCCAGCAGCTTGACAGGCGACCTCCACTTT. The encoded protein is CASSLTGDLHF.

The sample holds a few counts of this clonotype. V is TRBV14 and J is TRBJ2-1; D uncertain. Per germline, CDR1 SGHDN and CDR2 FVKESK. V lost 0 bases to trimming and J lost 13 bases, with 13 bases between them. The CDR3 spans 13 residues. CDR3 loop: CASSQDSLARQFF. The CDR3 region has the DNA TGTGCCAGCAGCCAAGATTCCTTGGCAAGACAGTTCTTC.

There are many counts of this clonotype. V usage is TRBV7-2 and J usage is TRBJ2-7; TRBD1 aligns across 9 bases. V lost 4 bases, J lost 4 bases, and 5 bases stayed unmatched. Germline V gives CDR1 SGHTA, CDR2 FQGNSA. This CDR3 has 14 amino acids. As DNA, the CDR3 is TGTGCCAGCAGCTCCCTTGGGACAGGGTACGAGCAGTACTTC. Its protein product is CASSSLGTGYEQYF. Supplemented by reference TRBV7-2 and TRBJ2-7, the full variable domain reads GAGVSQSPSNKVTEKGKDVELRCDPISGHTALYWYRQSLGQGLEFLIYFQGNSAPDKSGLPSDRFSAERTGGSVSTLTIQRTQQEDSAVYLCASSSLGTGYEQYFGPGTRLTVT.

The CDR3 region has the DNA TGCAGCGCTGGGGGCGGAGTAACAGCCAAAAACATTCAGTACTTC. The encoded protein is CSAGGGVTAKNIQYF. This rearrangement joins TRBV29-1 to TRBJ2-4; perhaps TRBD1 as D (6 bases). The CDR3 runs 15 residues. Germline lookup yields CDR1 SQVTM and CDR2 ANQGSEA. With 7 bases removed from V and 0 bases from J, the gap between germline ends came to 16 bases.

This clonotype was observed many times. The J gene is TRBJ2-7, the V gene TRBV7-2; 7 nucleotides match TRBD2. Trimming cost V 5 bases and J 0 bases; bases outside gene matches: 7. CDR3 length: 15 residues. Germline values: CDR1 SGHTA, CDR2 FQGNSA. In DNA form, the CDR3 reads TGTGCCAGCAGCCTCGGGGGGAGAGGCTCCTACGAGCAGTACTTC. Its protein product is CASSLGGRGSYEQYF.

This clonotype was picked up a small number of times. The chain joins TRBV7-2 to TRBJ2-1; 9 bases fit TRBD1. Germline V gene sequence: CDR1 SGHTA, CDR2 FQGNSA. The CDR3 is 12 residues long. V shed 4 bases, J shed 16 bases, and the junction held 8 bases outside the gene matches. The CDR3 DNA reads as TGTGCCAGCAGCTCCTCCGGGACAGGGCATTTCTTC. Its translation: CASSSSGTGHFF.

CDR3 DNA sequence: TGTGCCAGCAGCCCCAACAGGGGAGGTTGGTACGAGCAGTACTTC. Its protein is CASSPNRGGWYEQYF. The chain combines TRBV6-1 with TRBJ2-7, with D tentatively TRBD1 (7 bases). This CDR3 comprises 15 residues. V was clipped by 6 bases and J by 4 bases, with 19 bases between them. CDR1 is MNHNS, CDR2 SASEGT, per germline.

In its sample, this clonotype was seen once. The rearrangement joins TRBV5-1 to TRBJ2-1; weak D call: TRBD2 (6 bases). This CDR3 is 16 amino acids long. Germline CDR1 reads SGHRS; CDR2 reads YFSETQ. V lost 0 bases and J 2 bases, leaving 12 bases between the germline ends. The CDR3 is CASSLATGRAYNEQFF. Here the CDR3 DNA reads TGCGCCAGCAGCTTGGCGACCGGGAGAGCCTACAATGAGCAGTTCTTC.